What follows is one T cell receptor (beta chain) and its context. Its antigen is currently unknown. This sample is part of a study of T cells in Graves' hyperthyroidism and ophthalmopathy. The study, taken as a whole, reports: The majority of expanded thyroid clonotypes above 0.001 also appeared in blood.

Authors of the study amplified TCR beta CDR3 regions from RNA transcripts. TCR CDR3 underwent first-round RT-PCR with the HTBI primer set. TCRdb independently ran MiXCR on the multiplex PCR reads; one entry per CDR3 protein. Here the sample spans 500,000 or so distinct CDR3 sequences, 15% to 20% being singletons. This CDR3 is built from 14 residues. V was shortened by 1 base and J by 0 bases, with 7 bases between the two germline ends. The V gene's germline CDR1 is SGHTA and CDR2 FQGNSA. Ophthalmopathy cases scored 3 or more on the Clinical Activity Score and 4 or more on NOSPECS grade, with duration below 3 months. Patients with uncontrolled infections, other autoimmune diseases, pregnancy or lactation were excluded. Diagnoses were established using clinical symptoms, serum thyroxine and TRAb, thyroid ultrasound and orbital computed tomography.

The gene calls are TRBV7-2 and TRBJ2-7; D is uncertain. This receptor was obtained from a woman aged 25 to 39 with Graves' ophthalmopathy. The sequenced sample was blood. Here the CDR3 reads CASSLEMVSYEQYF. The CDR3 DNA reads as TGTGCCAGCAGCTTAGAAATGGTCTCCTACGAGCAGTACTTC. Looking up the rest from reference TRBV7-2 and TRBJ2-7 gives the full variable domain: GAGVSQSPSNKVTEKGKDVELRCDPISGHTALYWYRQSLGQGLEFLIYFQGNSAPDKSGLPSDRFSAERTGGSVSTLTIQRTQQEDSAVYLCASSLEMVSYEQYFGPGTRLTVT.